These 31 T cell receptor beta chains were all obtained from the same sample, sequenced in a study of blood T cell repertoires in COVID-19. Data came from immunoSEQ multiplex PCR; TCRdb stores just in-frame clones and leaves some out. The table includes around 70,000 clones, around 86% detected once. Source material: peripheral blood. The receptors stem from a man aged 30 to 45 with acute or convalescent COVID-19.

The DNA for the CDR3 is TGTGCCAGCAGCTTTCCCAGAGGGCTCGCCAAAAACATTCAGTACTTC. It encodes CASSFPRGLAKNIQYF. The rearrangement links TRBV5-6 to TRBJ2-4; D is possibly TRBD2 (5 bases). V dropped 2 bases and J dropped 1 base, with 13 bases sitting between them. The CDR3 contains 16 residues. CDR1 SGHDT and CDR2 YYEEEE come from the germline V gene.

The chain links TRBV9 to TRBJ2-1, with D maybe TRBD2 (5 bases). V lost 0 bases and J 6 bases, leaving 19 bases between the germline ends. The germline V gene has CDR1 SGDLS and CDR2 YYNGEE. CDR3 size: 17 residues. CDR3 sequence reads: CASSVGPGLAAPNEQFF. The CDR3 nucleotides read TGTGCCAGCAGCGTAGGTCCAGGACTGGCGGCCCCCAATGAGCAGTTCTTC.

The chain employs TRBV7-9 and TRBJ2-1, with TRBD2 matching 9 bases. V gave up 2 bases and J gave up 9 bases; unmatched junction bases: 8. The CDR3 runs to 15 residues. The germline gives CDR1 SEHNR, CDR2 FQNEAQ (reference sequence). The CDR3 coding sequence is TGTGCCAGCAGCTTATCACTAGCGGGTATGGGTGAGCAGTTCTTC. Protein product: CASSLSLAGMGEQFF.

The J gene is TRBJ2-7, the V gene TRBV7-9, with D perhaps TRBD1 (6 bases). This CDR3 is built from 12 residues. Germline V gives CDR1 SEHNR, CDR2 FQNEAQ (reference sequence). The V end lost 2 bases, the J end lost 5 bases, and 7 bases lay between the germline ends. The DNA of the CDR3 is TGTGCCAGCAGCTTAACAGGGAACGAGCAGTACTTC. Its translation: CASSLTGNEQYF.

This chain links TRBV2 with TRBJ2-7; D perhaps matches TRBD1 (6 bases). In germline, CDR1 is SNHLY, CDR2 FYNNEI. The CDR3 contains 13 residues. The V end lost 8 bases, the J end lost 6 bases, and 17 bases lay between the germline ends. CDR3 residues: CASCSGDDGEQYF. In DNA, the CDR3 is TGTGCCAGCTGTTCAGGGGATGATGGCGAGCAGTACTTC.

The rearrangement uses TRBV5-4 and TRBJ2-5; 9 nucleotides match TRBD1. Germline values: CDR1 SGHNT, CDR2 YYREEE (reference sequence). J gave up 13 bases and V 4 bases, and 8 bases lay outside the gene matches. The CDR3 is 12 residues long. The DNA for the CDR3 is TGTGCCAGCAGCATTTACCGGGACAGGGTGTACTTC. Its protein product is CASSIYRDRVYF.

The CDR3 region is CASSLGLNTQYF. In DNA, the CDR3 is TGTGCCAGCAGCTTGGGGCTAAATACGCAGTATTTT. The rearrangement links TRBV7-9 to TRBJ2-3; the D gene is possibly TRBD1 (5 bases). Trimming removed 3 bases from V and 7 bases from J, with 8 bases in between. The CDR3 totals 12 residues. The germline V gene encodes CDR1 SEHNR and CDR2 FQNEAQ (reference sequence).

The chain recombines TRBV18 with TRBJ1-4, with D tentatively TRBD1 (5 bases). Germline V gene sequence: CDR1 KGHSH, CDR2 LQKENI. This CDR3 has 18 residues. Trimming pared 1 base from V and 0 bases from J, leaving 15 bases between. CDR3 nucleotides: TGTGCCAGCTCACCACGCTCTCTGGGAGGGGCAACTAATGAAAAACTGTTTTTT. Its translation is CASSPRSLGGATNEKLFF.

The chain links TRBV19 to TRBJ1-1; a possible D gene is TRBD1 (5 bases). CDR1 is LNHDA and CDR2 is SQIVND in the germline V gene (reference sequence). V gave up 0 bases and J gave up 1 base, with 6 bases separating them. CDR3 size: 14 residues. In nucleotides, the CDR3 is TGTGCCAGTAGTATAGACAGGGCGAACACTGAAGCTTTCTTT. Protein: CASSIDRANTEAFF.

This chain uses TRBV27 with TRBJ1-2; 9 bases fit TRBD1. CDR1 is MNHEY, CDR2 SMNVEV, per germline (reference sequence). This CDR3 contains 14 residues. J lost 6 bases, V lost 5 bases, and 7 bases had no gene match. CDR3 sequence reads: CASSRQGGANGYTF. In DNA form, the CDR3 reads TGTGCCAGCAGTCGACAGGGGGGAGCAAATGGCTACACCTTC.

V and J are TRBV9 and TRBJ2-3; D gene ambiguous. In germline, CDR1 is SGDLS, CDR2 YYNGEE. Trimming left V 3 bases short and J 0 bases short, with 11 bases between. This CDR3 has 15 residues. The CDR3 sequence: CASSDLGVSTDTQYF. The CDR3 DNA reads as TGTGCCAGCAGCGATCTCGGTGTGAGCACAGATACGCAGTATTTT.

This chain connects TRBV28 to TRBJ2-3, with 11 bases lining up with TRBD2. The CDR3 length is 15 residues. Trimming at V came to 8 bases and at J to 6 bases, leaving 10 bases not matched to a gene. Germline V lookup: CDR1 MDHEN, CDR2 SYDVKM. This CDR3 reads CASCGTSGGVDTQYF. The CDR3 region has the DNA TGTGCCAGCTGTGGGACTAGCGGCGGGGTGGATACGCAGTATTTT.

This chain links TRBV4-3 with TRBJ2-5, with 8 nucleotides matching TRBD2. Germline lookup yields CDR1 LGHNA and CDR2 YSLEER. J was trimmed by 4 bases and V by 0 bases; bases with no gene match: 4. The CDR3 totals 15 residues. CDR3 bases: TGCGCCAGCAGCCAAGACCTCGGGGGGGGAGAGACCCAGTACTTC. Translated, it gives CASSQDLGGGETQYF.

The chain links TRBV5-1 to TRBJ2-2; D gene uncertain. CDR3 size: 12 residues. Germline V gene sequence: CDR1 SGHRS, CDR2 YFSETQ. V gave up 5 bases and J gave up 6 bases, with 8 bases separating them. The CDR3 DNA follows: TGCGCCAGCAGGGCCCCCCCCGGGGAGCTGTTTTTT. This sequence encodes CASRAPPGELFF.

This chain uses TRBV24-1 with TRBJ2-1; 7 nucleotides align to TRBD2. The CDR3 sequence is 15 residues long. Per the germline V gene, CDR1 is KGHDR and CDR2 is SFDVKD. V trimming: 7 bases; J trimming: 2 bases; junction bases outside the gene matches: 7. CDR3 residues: CATSAGGDPYNEQFF. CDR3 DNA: TGTGCCACCAGCGCTGGGGGGGACCCCTACAATGAGCAGTTCTTC.

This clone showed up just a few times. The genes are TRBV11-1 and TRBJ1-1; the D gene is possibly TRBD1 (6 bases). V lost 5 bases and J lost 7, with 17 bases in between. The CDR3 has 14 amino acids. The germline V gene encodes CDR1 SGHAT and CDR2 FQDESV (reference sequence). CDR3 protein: CASSPGRGGSEAFF. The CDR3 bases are TGTGCCAGCAGCCCCGGTAGGGGGGGTAGTGAAGCTTTCTTT.

The DNA of the CDR3 is TGTGCCAGCAGTTACTCGATCGGGGGATACTCACCCCTCCACTTT. This translates into CASSYSIGGYSPLHF. The chain carries TRBV6-5 and TRBJ1-6, with a tentative D call TRBD1 (5 bases). Trimming left V 0 bases short and J 10 bases short, with 13 bases between. Germline-derived CDR1 and CDR2 are MNHEY and SVGAGI. This CDR3 comprises 15 residues.

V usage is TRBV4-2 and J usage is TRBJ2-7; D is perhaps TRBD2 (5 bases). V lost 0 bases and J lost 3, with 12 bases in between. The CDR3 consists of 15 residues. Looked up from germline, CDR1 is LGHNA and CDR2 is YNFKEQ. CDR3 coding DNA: TGTGCCAGCAGCCAAGAATACGGGAAGCTCTACGAGCAGTACTTC. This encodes CASSQEYGKLYEQYF.

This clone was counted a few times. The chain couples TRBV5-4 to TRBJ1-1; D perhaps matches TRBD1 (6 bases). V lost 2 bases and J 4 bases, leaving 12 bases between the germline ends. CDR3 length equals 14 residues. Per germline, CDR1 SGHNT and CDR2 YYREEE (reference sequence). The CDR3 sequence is CASSFLGAGTEAFF. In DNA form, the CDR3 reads TGTGCCAGCAGCTTTTTGGGGGCTGGCACTGAAGCTTTCTTT.

CDR3 sequence: CASSIIVGGPTYEQYF. CDR3 bases: TGTGCCAGTAGTATCATAGTTGGCGGGCCCACCTACGAGCAGTACTTC. V usage is TRBV19 and J usage is TRBJ2-7; tentative D call: TRBD2 (5 bases). Looked up from germline, CDR1 is LNHDA and CDR2 is SQIVND (reference sequence). With 3 bases removed from V and 2 bases from J, the gap between germline ends came to 17 bases. The CDR3 loop spans 16 amino acids. The full variable domain, with the rest looked up from reference TRBV19 and TRBJ2-7, is DGGITQSPKYLFRKEGQNVTLSCEQNLNHDAMYWYRQDPGQGLRLIYYSQIVNDFQKGDIAEGYSVSREKKESFPLTVTSAQKNPTAFYLCASSIIVGGPTYEQYFGPGTRLTVT.

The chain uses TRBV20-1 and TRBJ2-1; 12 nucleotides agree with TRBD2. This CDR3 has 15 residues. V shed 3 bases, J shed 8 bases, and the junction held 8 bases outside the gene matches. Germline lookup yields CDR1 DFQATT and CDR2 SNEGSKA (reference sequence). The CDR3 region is CSASPGLAGIDEQFF. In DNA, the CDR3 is TGCAGTGCTAGTCCCGGACTAGCGGGGATCGATGAGCAGTTCTTC.

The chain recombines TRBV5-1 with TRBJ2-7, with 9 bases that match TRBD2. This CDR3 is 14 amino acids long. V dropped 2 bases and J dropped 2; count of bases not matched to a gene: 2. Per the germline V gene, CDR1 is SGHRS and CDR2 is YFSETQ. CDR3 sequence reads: CASSFGGGAYEQYF. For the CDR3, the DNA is TGCGCCAGCAGCTTTGGCGGGGGGGCCTACGAGCAGTACTTC. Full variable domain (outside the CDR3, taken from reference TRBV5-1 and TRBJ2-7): KAGVTQTPRYLIKTRGQQVTLSCSPISGHRSVSWYQQTPGQGLQFLFEYFSETQRNKGNFPGRFSGRQFSNSRSEMNVSTLELGDSALYLCASSFGGGAYEQYFGPGTRLTVT.

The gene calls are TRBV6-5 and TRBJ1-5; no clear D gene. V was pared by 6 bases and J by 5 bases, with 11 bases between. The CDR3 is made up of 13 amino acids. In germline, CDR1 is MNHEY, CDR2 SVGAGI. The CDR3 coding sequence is TGTGCCAGCAGCAAAGAGCGAGATCAGCCCCAGCATTTT. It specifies CASSKERDQPQHF.

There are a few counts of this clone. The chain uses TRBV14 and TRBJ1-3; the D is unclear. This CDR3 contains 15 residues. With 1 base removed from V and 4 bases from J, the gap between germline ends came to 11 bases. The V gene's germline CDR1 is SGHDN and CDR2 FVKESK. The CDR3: CASSQGTEIGNTIYF. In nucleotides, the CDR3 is TGTGCCAGCAGCCAAGGAACAGAAATAGGAAACACCATATATTTT.

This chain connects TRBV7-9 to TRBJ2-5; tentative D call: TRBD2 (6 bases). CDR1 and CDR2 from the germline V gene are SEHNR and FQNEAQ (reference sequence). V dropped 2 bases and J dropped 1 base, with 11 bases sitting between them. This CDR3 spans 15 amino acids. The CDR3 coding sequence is TGTGCCAGCAGCTTAACCATCGGGGGCCAAGAGACCCAGTACTTC. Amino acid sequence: CASSLTIGGQETQYF.

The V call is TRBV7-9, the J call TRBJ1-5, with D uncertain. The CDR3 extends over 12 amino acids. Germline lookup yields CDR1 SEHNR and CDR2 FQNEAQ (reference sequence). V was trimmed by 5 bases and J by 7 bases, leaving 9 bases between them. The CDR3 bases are TGTGCCAGCAGCGCAGGTACGCAGCCCCAGCATTTT. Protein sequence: CASSAGTQPQHF.

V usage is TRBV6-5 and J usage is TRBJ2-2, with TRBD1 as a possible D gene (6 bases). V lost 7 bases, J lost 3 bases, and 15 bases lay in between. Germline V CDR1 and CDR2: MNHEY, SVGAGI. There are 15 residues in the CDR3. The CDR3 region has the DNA TGTGCCAGCATAGAACAGGGCTCAGACACCGGGGAGCTGTTTTTT. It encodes CASIEQGSDTGELFF.

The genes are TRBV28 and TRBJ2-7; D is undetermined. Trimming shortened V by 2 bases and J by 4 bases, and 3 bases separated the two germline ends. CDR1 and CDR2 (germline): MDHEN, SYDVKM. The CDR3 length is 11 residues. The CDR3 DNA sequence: TGTGCCAGCAGTTTAGTATACGAGCAGTACTTC. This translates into CASSLVYEQYF. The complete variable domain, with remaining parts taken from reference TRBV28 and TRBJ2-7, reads DVKVTQSSRYLVKRTGEKVFLECVQDMDHENMFWYRQDPGLGLRLIYFSYDVKMKEKGDIPEGYSVSREKKERFSLILESASTNQTSMYLCASSLVYEQYFGPGTRLTVT.

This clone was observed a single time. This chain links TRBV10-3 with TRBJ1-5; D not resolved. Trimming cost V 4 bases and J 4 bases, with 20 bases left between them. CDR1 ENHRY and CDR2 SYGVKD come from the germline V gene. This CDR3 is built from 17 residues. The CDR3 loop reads CAISASQVGVSNQPQHF. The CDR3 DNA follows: TGTGCCATCAGTGCCTCTCAGGTGGGAGTGAGTAATCAGCCCCAGCATTTT.

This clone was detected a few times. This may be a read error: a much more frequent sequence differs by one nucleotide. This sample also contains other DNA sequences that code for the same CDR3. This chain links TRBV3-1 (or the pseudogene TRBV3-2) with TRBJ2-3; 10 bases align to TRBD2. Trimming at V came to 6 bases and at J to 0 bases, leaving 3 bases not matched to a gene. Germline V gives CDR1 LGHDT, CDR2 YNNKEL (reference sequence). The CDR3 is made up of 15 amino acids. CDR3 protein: CASSPTSGSTDTQYF. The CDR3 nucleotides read TGTGCCAGCAGTCCGACTAGCGGGAGCACAGATACGCAGTATTTT.

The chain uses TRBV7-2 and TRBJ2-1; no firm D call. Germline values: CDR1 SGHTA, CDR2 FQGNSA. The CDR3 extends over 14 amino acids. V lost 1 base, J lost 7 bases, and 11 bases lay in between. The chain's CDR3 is CASSLVGGFNEQFF. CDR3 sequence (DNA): TGTGCCAGCAGCTTAGTTGGCGGATTTAATGAGCAGTTCTTC.